This T cell receptor (beta chain) is drawn from a study of cytomegalovirus exposure and HLA in healthy donors. Study observations and caveats: CMV serostatus stood as the only immune exposure information on hand. Prior analysis indicated that the majority of TCR beta V segments exhibited productivity approximately 87% or approximately 30% of the time.

V lost 4 bases and J lost 0, with 10 bases in between. There are 13 residues in the CDR3. Germline V gene sequence: CDR1 SQVTM, CDR2 ANQGSEA. The PCR employed 60 Vbeta primers together with 13 Jbeta primers. Measured with immunoSEQ multiplex PCR; TCRdb has only the in-frame clones, and not every one. The sample comprises about 140,000 clones, around 82% of which are singletons, and about 6.8% rests with the top ten. Nominally healthy donors were sampled, though unrecorded immune exposures were likely. A word on this clone: Its antigen is undetermined.

The TCR comes from a man between 40 and 49 years old in good health and CMV-seropositive. The sequencing input was PBMCs. The V and J genes are TRBV29-1 and TRBJ2-7; D not resolved. The CDR3 DNA reads as TGCAGCGTTGTCGCAGAAACCTCCTACGAGCAGTACTTC. Its translation is CSVVAETSYEQYF.